This T cell receptor beta chain appears in the sequencing data of a study of blood T cell repertoires in COVID-19. Across the study: COVID-19 samples, acute and convalescent, were from the United States, Italy and Spain.

This clone was detected once. Measured with immunoSEQ multiplex PCR; TCRdb has only the in-frame clones, and not every one. The repertoire holds approximately 200,000 clones, with approximately 85% as singletons. The ends were cut back, 2 bases at V and 8 bases at J, with 12 bases in the middle. Germline CDR1 SGHTA, CDR2 FQGNSA. This CDR3 is built from 13 residues. The TCR sequence derives from a human donor with active or convalescent COVID-19. The donor label of this sample is uncertain. V and J are TRBV7-2 and TRBJ1-1; D gene ambiguous. Specimen: peripheral blood. This CDR3 is CASSLRIEVEAFF. As DNA, the CDR3 is TGTGCCAGCAGCTTACGTATAGAGGTAGAAGCTTTCTTT.